This TCR beta chain appears in the sequencing data of a study of blood T cells in healthy people across ages. General study points: TCR beta diversity tracked closely with naive T cell percentage.

Primed by a sample-barcoded 5' primer and a J-beta primer mix, a second PCR proceeded for about 6 to 12 cycles. TCRdb re-called the 5' RACE reads with MiXCR, one entry per CDR3 protein. Among about 1.5 million distinct CDR3 sequences, about 45% were seen once, and the ten largest hold roughly 3.7%. This clonotype has just a few counts. What it recognizes is unknown. There are 13 residues in the CDR3. V was cut by 4 bases and J by 7 bases, with 16 bases left in between. Germline V lookup: CDR1 SQVTM, CDR2 ANQGSEA. This clonotype was sampled from a woman aged 18-29 years in good health. Sample: blood. This rearrangement joins TRBV29-1 to TRBJ1-1; no clear D gene. CDR3 bases: TGCAGCGTTGTAAGGAAGTTTTATGGTGAAGCTTTCTTT. Protein sequence: CSVVRKFYGEAFF.